The rows below give T cell receptor beta chains drawn from one sample of a study of T cell clones after liver transplantation. The assay was immunoSEQ multiplex PCR, and TCRdb's table has in-frame clones only and misses some. Here the sample spans tens of thousands of clones, around 84% being singletons. This material consisted of CD4+ T cells from blood, taken before liver transplant. The receptors originated from a human donor who received a liver transplant. The CDR3 runs from the conserved cysteine through the conserved F or W. The D gene is left open where the match is weak. A row's size may be missing; if present it is once, few, many or a size class.

CDR3 DNA	CDR3 protein	V gene	clone size	J gene	D gene
TGTGCCAGCAGCTTAGTTGGAGCCGGAGCGGGGGGGAGAGAGACCCAGTACTTC	CASSLVGAGAGGRETQYF	TRBV7-6	-	TRBJ2-5	TRBD2
TGCGCCAGCATGGCCGGTAGCGGGAGAGAGACCCAGTACTTC	CASMAGSGRETQYF	TRBV5-1	-	TRBJ2-5	TRBD2
TGTGCCAGCAGCTCGAGAGGTGACACAGATACGCAGTATTTT	CASSSRGDTDTQYF	TRBV11-3	-	TRBJ2-3	-
TGTGCCAGCTCACCCGAGGTGGGGGCTTCGGTGACCCAGTACTTC	CASSPEVGASVTQYF	TRBV18	-	TRBJ2-5	-
TGTGCCAGCAGCGGCCCCAGGGAGGTCTCCGAGCAGTACTTC	CASSGPREVSEQYF	TRBV9	-	TRBJ2-7	-
TGTGCCAGCTCACCAGTGGAAAGCTATGGCTACACCTTC	CASSPVESYGYTF	TRBV18	-	TRBJ1-2	-
TGTGCCAGCTCACCACGGATTGCAGGAGAGACCCAGTACTTC	CASSPRIAGETQYF	TRBV18	-	TRBJ2-5	-
TGCAGCGTTGAACGGGTGGAGCGGGGACGGGTTAAGCAGTTCTTC	CSVERVERGRVKQFF	TRBV29-1	-	TRBJ2-1	TRBD2
TGTGCCAGCAGCCCCCTACTAGGGGGGCGGGCAGATACGCAGTATTTT	CASSPLLGGRADTQYF	TRBV7-2	-	TRBJ2-3	-
TGTGCCAGCAGCCTGAGCGGGAGGTGGAATACGCAGTATTTT	CASSLSGRWNTQYF	TRBV28	-	TRBJ2-3	TRBD2
TGTGCCAGCAGTCACTCCGGGAGCGGTGAGACCCAGTACTTC	CASSHSGSGETQYF	TRBV9	-	TRBJ2-5	-
TGCGCCAGCAGCCGCGGGGTAGCGGACGACAATGAGCAGTTCTTC	CASSRGVADDNEQFF	TRBV4-3	-	TRBJ2-1	-
TGCGCCAGCAGTCAACCGGTCCTCACGGGAGACGGGCACAATGAGCAGTTCTTC	CASSQPVLTGDGHNEQFF	TRBV23-1	few	TRBJ2-1	-
TGTGCCAGCAGCTTAGGTACAGCAGCGGGCGAGCAGTACTTC	CASSLGTAAGEQYF	TRBV7-3	-	TRBJ2-7	-
TGTGCCAGCAGCCCGAGGGGGGGGGCAATGAGGGAGCAGTTCTTC	CASSPRGGAMREQFF	TRBV7-9	-	TRBJ2-1	-
TGTGCCAGCAGCAGATCGGGACAGGTCCTGGGAGAGCAGTACTTC	CASSRSGQVLGEQYF	TRBV7-6	few	TRBJ2-7	TRBD1
TGTGCCAGCAGTTCCGGAGGGAGGGACAATGAGCAGTTCTTC	CASSSGGRDNEQFF	TRBV28	-	TRBJ2-1	TRBD2
TGTGCCAGCAGCTTTAGCGGGACACACACCGGGGAGCTGTTTTTT	CASSFSGTHTGELFF	TRBV7-2	once	TRBJ2-2	TRBD2